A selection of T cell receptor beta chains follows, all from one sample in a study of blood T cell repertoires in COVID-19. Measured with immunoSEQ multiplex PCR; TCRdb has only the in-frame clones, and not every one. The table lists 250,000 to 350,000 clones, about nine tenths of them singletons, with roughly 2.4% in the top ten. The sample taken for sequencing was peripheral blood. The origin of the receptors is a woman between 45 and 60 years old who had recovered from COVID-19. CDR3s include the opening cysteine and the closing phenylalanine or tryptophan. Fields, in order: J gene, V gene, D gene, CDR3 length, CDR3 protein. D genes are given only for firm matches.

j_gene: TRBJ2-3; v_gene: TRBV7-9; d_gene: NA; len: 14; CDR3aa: CASSPQVDGGVQYF
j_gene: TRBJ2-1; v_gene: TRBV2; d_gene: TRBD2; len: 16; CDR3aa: CASSDATSGMYNEQFF
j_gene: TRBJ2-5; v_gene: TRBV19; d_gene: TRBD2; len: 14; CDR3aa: CASSSLAGEGTQYF
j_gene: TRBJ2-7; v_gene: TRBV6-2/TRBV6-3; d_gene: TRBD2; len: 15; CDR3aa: CASSYRLAPSYEQYF
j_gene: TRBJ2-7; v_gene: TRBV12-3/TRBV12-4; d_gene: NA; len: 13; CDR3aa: CASSETGRYEQYF
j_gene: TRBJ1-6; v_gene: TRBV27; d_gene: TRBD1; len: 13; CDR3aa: CASKRQGNSPLHF
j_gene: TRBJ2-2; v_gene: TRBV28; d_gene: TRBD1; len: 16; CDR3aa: CASSLTGTGDTGELFF
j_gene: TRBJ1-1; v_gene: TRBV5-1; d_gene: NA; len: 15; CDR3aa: CASSTLTGLRTEAFF
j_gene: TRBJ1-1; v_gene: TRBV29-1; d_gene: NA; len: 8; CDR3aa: CSVVGAFF
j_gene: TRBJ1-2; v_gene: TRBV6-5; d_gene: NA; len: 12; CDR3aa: CASRHPGEDYTF
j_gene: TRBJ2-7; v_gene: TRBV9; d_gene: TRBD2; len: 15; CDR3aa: CASSVVPAGPYEQYF
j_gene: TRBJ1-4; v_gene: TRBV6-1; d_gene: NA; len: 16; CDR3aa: CASSEIAWGRNEKLFF
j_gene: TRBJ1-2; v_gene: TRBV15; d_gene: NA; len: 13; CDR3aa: CATSRAIFSGYTF
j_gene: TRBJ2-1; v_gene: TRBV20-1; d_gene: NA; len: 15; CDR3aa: CSASPLRGGQDEQFF
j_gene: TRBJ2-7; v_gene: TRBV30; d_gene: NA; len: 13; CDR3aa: CARESRGSYEQYF
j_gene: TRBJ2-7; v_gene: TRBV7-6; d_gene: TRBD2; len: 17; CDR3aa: CASSQLAVPDSSYEQYF
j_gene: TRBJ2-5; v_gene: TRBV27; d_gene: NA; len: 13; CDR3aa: CASSLRARETQYF
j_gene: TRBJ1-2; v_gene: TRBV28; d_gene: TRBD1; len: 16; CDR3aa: CASSWGQGAPVYGYTF
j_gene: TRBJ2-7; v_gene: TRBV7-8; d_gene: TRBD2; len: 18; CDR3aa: CASSPGWSTSGRTNEQYF
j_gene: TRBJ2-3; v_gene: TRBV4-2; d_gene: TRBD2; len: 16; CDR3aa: CASSQDPTSGSDTQYF
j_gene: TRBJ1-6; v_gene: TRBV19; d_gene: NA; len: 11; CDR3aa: CASSIGPTLHF